This TCR beta chain derives from a study of blood T cell repertoires in COVID-19. Looking at the study overall: The United States, Italy and Spain supplied acute and convalescent COVID-19 samples.

Authors' analysis steps: Quantification of nucleated cells was approximated via reference gene primer amplification. Generated by immunoSEQ multiplex PCR, the TCRdb table keeps only in-frame clones and is missing some. V and J calls plus clone size are reproduced from that table; the DNA served to infer D and trimming. The sample lists 300,000 to 350,000 clones, about nine tenths seen once, with around 2.1% in the top ten. CDR1 is SGHRS, CDR2 YFSETQ, per germline. The CDR3 consists of 15 residues. Trimming removed 4 bases from V and 6 bases from J; junction bases left unmatched: 8. The sequence was obtained from a man in his late teens or twenties with active or convalescent COVID-19. The chain links TRBV5-1 to TRBJ1-4; TRBD1 agrees at 8 bases. The material sequenced was peripheral blood. CDR3 residues: CASSLTDRGDEKLFF. CDR3 bases: TGCGCCAGCAGCCTAACCGACAGGGGCGATGAAAAACTGTTTTTT.